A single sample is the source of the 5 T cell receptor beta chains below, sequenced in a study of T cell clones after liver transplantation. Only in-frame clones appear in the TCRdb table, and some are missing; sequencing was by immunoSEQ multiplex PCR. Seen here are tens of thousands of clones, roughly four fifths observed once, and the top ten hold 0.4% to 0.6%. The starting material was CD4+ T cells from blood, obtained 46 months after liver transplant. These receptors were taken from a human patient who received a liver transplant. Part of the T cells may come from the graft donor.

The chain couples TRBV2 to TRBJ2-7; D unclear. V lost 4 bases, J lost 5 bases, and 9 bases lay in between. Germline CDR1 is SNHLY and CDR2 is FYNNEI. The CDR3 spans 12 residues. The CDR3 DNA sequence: TGTGCCAGCAGTGGCACCTCTAACGAGCAGTACTTC. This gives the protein CASSGTSNEQYF.

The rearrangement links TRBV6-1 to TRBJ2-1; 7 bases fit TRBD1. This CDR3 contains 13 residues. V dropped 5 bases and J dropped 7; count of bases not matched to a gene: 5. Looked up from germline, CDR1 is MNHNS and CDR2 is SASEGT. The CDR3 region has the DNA TGTGCCAGCAGTCCAGGGGGTCGGAATGAGCAGTTCTTC. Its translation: CASSPGGRNEQFF.

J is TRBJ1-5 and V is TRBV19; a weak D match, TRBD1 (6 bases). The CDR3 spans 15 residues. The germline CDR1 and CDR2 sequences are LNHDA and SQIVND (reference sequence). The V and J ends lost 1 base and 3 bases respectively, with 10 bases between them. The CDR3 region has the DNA TGTGCCAGTAGTATAGGGACAGCCTCCAATCAGCCCCAGCATTTT. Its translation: CASSIGTASNQPQHF.

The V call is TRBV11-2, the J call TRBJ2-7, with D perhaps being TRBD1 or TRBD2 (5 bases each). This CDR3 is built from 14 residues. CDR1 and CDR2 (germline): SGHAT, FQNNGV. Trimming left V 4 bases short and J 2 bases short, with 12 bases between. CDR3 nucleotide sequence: TGTGCCAGCAGCTCCCCGGGGCTACCCTACGAGCAGTACTTC. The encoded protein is CASSSPGLPYEQYF. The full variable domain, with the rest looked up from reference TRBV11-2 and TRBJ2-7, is EAGVAQSPRYKIIEKRQSVAFWCNPISGHATLYWYQQILGQGPKLLIQFQNNGVVDDSQLPKDRFSAERLKGVDSTLKIQPAKLEDSAVYLCASSSPGLPYEQYFGPGTRLTVT.

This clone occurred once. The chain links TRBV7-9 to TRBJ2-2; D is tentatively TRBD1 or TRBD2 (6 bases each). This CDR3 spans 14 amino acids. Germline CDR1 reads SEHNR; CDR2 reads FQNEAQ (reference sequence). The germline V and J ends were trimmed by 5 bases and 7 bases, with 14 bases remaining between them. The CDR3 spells CASSPRGGSGELFF. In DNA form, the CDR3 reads TGTGCCAGCAGCCCCAGAGGGGGGAGCGGGGAGCTGTTTTTT.